These 9 T cell receptor beta chains originate from one sample sequenced in a study of T cell responses to AZD1222 COVID-19 vaccine. Only in-frame clones appear in the TCRdb table, and some are missing; sequencing was by immunoSEQ multiplex PCR. This sample has roughly 260,000 clones, with approximately 95% found just once. The sample here was peripheral blood, taken on day 0 of AZD1222 vaccination. The source of these receptors is an adult in good health.

This chain links TRBV9 with TRBJ2-3; the match to TRBD2 covers 10 bases. The CDR3 covers 15 residues. Per germline, CDR1 SGDLS and CDR2 YYNGEE. The V gene end was trimmed by 0 bases and the J gene end by 6 bases; junction bases not matched to a gene: 4. The CDR3 is CASSVAVAGGDTQYF. CDR3 in DNA: TGTGCCAGCAGCGTAGCGGTAGCGGGAGGTGATACGCAGTATTTT.

The J gene is TRBJ2-5, the V gene TRBV7-9; no clear D. Germline CDR1 and CDR2: SEHNR and FQNEAQ (reference sequence). Trimming stripped 5 bases from V and 1 base from J, with 11 bases between. The CDR3 is made up of 14 amino acids. The CDR3 spells CASSLSIGQETQYF. The CDR3 bases are TGTGCCAGCAGCCTGTCGATCGGCCAAGAGACCCAGTACTTC.

The chain has TRBV6-6 and TRBJ1-6; possibly TRBD1 for D (6 bases). The CDR3 length is 12 residues. The ends were cut back, 5 bases at V and 16 bases at J, with 15 bases in the middle. Germline V gene data show CDR1 as MNHNY and CDR2 as SVGAGI (reference sequence). The CDR3 nucleotides read TGTGCCAGCAGTCCGGGGGCCCTGCTTCTCCACTTT. It specifies CASSPGALLLHF.

The chain is built from TRBV4-2 and TRBJ1-4, with D hard to call. The length of the CDR3 is 14 residues. V dropped 4 bases and J dropped 7 bases, with 13 bases sitting between them. Germline V lookup: CDR1 LGHNA, CDR2 YNFKEQ. The CDR3 sequence is CASSRGRDGEKLFF. The CDR3, as DNA: TGTGCCAGCAGCCGAGGAAGAGACGGTGAAAAACTGTTTTTT.

The chain carries TRBV18 and TRBJ2-3; 7 positions agree with TRBD1. Unmatched junction bases numbered 5, after V lost 4 bases and J lost 4 bases. The CDR3 has 14 amino acids. The germline V gene encodes CDR1 KGHSH and CDR2 LQKENI. The CDR3 loop is CASSLQGNADTQYF. DNA of the CDR3: TGTGCCAGCTCACTACAGGGGAATGCAGATACGCAGTATTTT.

The chain couples TRBV5-1 to TRBJ2-7, with D possibly being TRBD1 (9 bases). Germline loops: CDR1 SGHRS, CDR2 YFSETQ. With 2 bases removed from V and 0 bases from J, the gap between germline ends came to 27 bases. This CDR3 is built from 20 residues. As DNA, the CDR3 is TGCGCCAGCAGCTTCCCACCGGGACAGGGTAGCAGCGGGGGCTCCTACGAGCAGTACTTC. It codes for CASSFPPGQGSSGGSYEQYF.

This clone was counted only a few times. CDR3 in DNA: TGCGCCACCGGGAAATCTTGGGACACTGAAGCTTTCTTT. This codes for CATGKSWDTEAFF. The chain carries TRBV5-1 and TRBJ1-1; D gene uncertain. V was cut by 9 bases and J by 3 bases, with 15 bases left in between. Germline lookup yields CDR1 SGHRS and CDR2 YFSETQ. The CDR3 runs 13 residues.

The rearrangement uses TRBV6-5 and TRBJ1-1, with D uncertain. The CDR3 length is 15 residues. Germline V gene lookup returns CDR1 MNHEY and CDR2 SVGAGI. V was pared by 0 bases and J by 1 base, with 9 bases between. The chain's CDR3 is CASSYSYQSNTEAFF. DNA of the CDR3: TGTGCCAGCAGTTACTCGTATCAGTCGAACACTGAAGCTTTCTTT.

The J gene is TRBJ1-3, the V gene TRBV5-6; D call uncertain. Germline V CDR1 and CDR2: SGHDT, YYEEEE. This CDR3 comprises 13 residues. Trimming shortened V by 0 bases and J by 8 bases, and 9 bases separated the two germline ends. The CDR3 is CASSLAGIDTIYF. CDR3 nucleotide sequence: TGTGCCAGCAGCTTGGCCGGGATCGACACCATATATTTT.